The 14 T cell receptor beta chains in this list originate from one sample, sequenced in a study of CD4 T cells in relation to SARS-CoV-2 and coronaviruses (dated by TCRdb to about 2021). The library relied on the immunoSEQ multiplex PCR assay. As stored in TCRdb, this immuneACCESS dataset retains in-frame rearrangements with V and J assigned. A fraction of the clones does not appear; measured against another copy, unresolved V genes explain less than half of the discrepancy, and the remainder lacks a known reason. The sample profile shows about 19,000 clones; 77% of them were found once. Around a quarter of the sample lies in the top ten. Their antigen targets remain unknown. CD4+ T cells from unexposed donors were collected before the COVID-19 pandemic (2011-2018). After about 10 days of culture, CD4+ T cells were isolated with the EasySep CD4+ T cell isolation kit. Sequenced input: CD4+ T cells from PBMCs, cultured in vitro. These receptors were obtained from a human donor in good health.

This chain links TRBV6-5 with TRBJ1-1; tentative D call: TRBD1 (5 bases). The CDR3 has 13 amino acids. The germline V and J ends were trimmed by 2 bases and 3 bases, with 7 bases remaining between them. In germline, CDR1 is MNHEY, CDR2 SVGAGI. CDR3: CASSYRGDTEAFF. In nucleotides, the CDR3 is TGTGCCAGCAGTTACCGGGGGGACACTGAAGCTTTCTTT.

This chain links TRBV5-6 with TRBJ1-1, with a possible D match to TRBD1 (5 bases). The V end lost 0 bases, the J end lost 1 base, and 16 bases lay between the germline ends. This CDR3 region has 17 residues. The germline V gene has CDR1 SGHDT and CDR2 YYEEEE. CDR3 sequence: CASSLAIGDFSNTEAFF. The CDR3 DNA sequence: TGTGCCAGCAGCTTGGCAATAGGGGATTTTTCGAACACTGAAGCTTTCTTT.

The J gene is TRBJ2-1, the V gene TRBV7-2; the match to TRBD1 covers 9 bases. CDR3 length: 15 amino acids. Trimming at V came to 4 bases and at J to 4 bases, leaving 5 bases not matched to a gene. In germline, CDR1 is SGHTA, CDR2 FQGNSA. Here the CDR3 DNA reads TGTGCCAGCAGCTCCCAGACAGGGGGATACAATGAGCAGTTCTTC. Amino acid sequence: CASSSQTGGYNEQFF.

The CDR3 region is CASSLAGSGRTDTQYF. The CDR3 DNA is TGTGCCAGCAGCTTGGCCGGGTCCGGGAGAACAGATACGCAGTATTTT. V usage is TRBV5-4 and J usage is TRBJ2-3; tentatively, D is TRBD2 (6 bases). Trimming took 0 bases from V and 3 from J, leaving 14 bases between them. Germline values: CDR1 SGHNT, CDR2 YYREEE (reference sequence). The CDR3 runs 16 residues.

The V call is TRBV7-8, the J call TRBJ1-4; no clear D. V was shortened by 0 bases and J by 7 bases, with 9 bases between the two germline ends. This CDR3 comprises 14 residues. Germline values: CDR1 SGHVS, CDR2 FQNEAQ. CDR3 sequence (DNA): TGTGCCAGCAGCTTAGCACCGGCGGGTGAAAAACTGTTTTTT. This sequence encodes CASSLAPAGEKLFF.

V gene TRBV9 combines with J gene TRBJ1-2; no reliable D call. CDR1 is SGDLS, CDR2 YYNGEE, per germline. V lost 0 bases, J lost 7 bases, and 16 bases lay in between. The CDR3 has 15 residues. The CDR3: CASSVALTTWSGYTF. The CDR3 coding sequence is TGTGCCAGCAGCGTAGCTCTTACAACATGGTCTGGCTACACCTTC.

The chain recombines TRBV11-2 with TRBJ2-3, with D perhaps TRBD1 (6 bases). V gave up 1 base and J gave up 11 bases, with 10 bases separating them. CDR1 is SGHAT and CDR2 is FQNNGV in the germline V gene. The CDR3 is 12 residues long. In DNA form, the CDR3 reads TGTGCCAGCAGCTTAGTAGGGGGAGAGCAGTATTTT. Its translation is CASSLVGGEQYF.

V gene TRBV12-5 combines with J gene TRBJ2-1; TRBD2 is a possible D gene (5 bases). Germline lookup yields CDR1 LGHNT and CDR2 FRNRAP. CDR3 size: 18 residues. Between the trimmed V and J ends, which lost 5 bases and 2 bases, there was a span of 22 bases. This CDR3 reads CASGRRTANVRAYNEQFF. The CDR3 DNA sequence: TGTGCTAGTGGTCGCCGGACTGCGAATGTCCGGGCCTACAATGAGCAGTTCTTC.

The chain carries TRBV6-1 and TRBJ1-2, with D hard to call. Germline V gene data show CDR1 as MNHNS and CDR2 as SASEGT. V lost 0 bases and J lost 5, with 4 bases in between. This CDR3 contains 12 residues. Here the CDR3 DNA reads TGTGCCAGCAGTGAAGCAGGGTATGGCTACACCTTC. Amino acid sequence: CASSEAGYGYTF.

Only one count was recorded for this clone. The rearrangement uses TRBV4-3 and TRBJ2-2, with D unclear. The V gene's germline CDR1 is LGHNA and CDR2 YSLEER. The CDR3 extends over 15 amino acids. V lost 0 bases, J lost 3 bases, and 8 bases lay in between. CDR3 in amino acids: CASSQDLQDTGELFF. DNA for the CDR3: TGCGCCAGCAGCCAAGATCTTCAGGACACCGGGGAGCTGTTTTTT.

The V call is TRBV19, the J call TRBJ1-2; the match to TRBD1 covers 9 bases. V trimming: 3 bases; J trimming: 3 bases; junction bases outside the gene matches: 2. The CDR3 loop spans 14 amino acids. Germline values: CDR1 LNHDA, CDR2 SQIVND (reference sequence). CDR3 nucleotide sequence: TGTGCCAGTAGTATCGACAGGGGGGACTATGGCTACACCTTC. It yields the protein CASSIDRGDYGYTF.

The gene calls are TRBV18 and TRBJ2-6, with 7 bases aligning to TRBD1. The CDR3 is made up of 15 amino acids. Trimming removed 6 bases from V and 3 bases from J; junction bases left unmatched: 5. Germline lookup yields CDR1 KGHSH and CDR2 LQKENI. In DNA form, the CDR3 reads TGTGCCAGCTCGGTGACAGGGCTTGGGGCCAACGTCCTGACTTTC. Translated: CASSVTGLGANVLTF. Based on the CDR3 plus reference TRBV18 and TRBJ2-6, the full variable domain is NAGVMQNPRHLVRRRGQEARLRCSPMKGHSHVYWYRQLPEEGLKFMVYLQKENIIDESGMPKERFSAEFPKEGPSILRIQQVVRGDSAAYFCASSVTGLGANVLTFGAGSRLTVL.

The chain couples TRBV20-1 to TRBJ2-2; the D is unclear. V was cut by 3 bases and J by 2 bases, with 10 bases left in between. CDR1 is DFQATT, CDR2 SNEGSKA, per germline (reference sequence). The CDR3 runs to 14 residues. The CDR3 region has the DNA TGCAGTGCTAGTAGCAGGAAAAACACCGGGGAGCTGTTTTTT. Its translation: CSASSRKNTGELFF.

This chain uses TRBV2 with TRBJ2-7; possibly TRBD2 for D (6 bases). CDR1 is SNHLY, CDR2 FYNNEI, per germline. The CDR3 is 17 amino acids. Trimming shortened V by 1 base and J by 2 bases, and 18 bases separated the two germline ends. CDR3 in DNA: TGTGCCAGCAGTGAAGTCCCATCCGGGCCGGGGGCCTACGAGCAGTACTTC. Its protein is CASSEVPSGPGAYEQYF.